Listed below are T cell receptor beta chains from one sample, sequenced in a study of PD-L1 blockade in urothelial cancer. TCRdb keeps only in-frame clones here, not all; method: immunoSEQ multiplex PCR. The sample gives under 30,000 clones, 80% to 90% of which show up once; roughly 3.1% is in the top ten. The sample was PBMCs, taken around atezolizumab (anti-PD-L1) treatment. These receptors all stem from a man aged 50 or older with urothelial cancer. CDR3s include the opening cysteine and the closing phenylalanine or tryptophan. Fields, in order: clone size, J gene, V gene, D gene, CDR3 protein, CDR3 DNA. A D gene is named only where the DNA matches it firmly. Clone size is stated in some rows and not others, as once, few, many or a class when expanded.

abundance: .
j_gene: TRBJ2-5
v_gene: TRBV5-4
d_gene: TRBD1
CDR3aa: CASSGQGQETQYF
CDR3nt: TGTGCCAGCAGCGGACAGGGGCAAGAGACCCAGTACTTC

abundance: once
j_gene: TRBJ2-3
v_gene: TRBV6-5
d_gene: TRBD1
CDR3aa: CASSYSQGAGDTQYF
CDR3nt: TGTGCCAGCAGTTACTCGCAGGGGGCCGGAGATACGCAGTATTTT

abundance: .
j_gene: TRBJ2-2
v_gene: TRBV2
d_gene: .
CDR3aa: CASRDNSPTGELFF
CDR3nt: TGTGCCAGCCGGGACAACAGTCCCACCGGGGAGCTGTTTTTT

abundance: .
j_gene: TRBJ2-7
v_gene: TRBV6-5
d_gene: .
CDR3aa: CASSTSYEQYF
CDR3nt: TGTGCCAGCAGTACCAGTTACGAGCAGTACTTC

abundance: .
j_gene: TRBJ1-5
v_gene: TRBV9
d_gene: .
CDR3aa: CASSPGGGRDQPQHF
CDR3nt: TGTGCCAGCAGCCCCGGGGGGGGAAGGGATCAGCCCCAGCATTTT

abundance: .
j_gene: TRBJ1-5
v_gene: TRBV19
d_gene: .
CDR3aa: CASVVGEYSNQPQHF
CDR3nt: TGTGCCAGTGTGGTCGGAGAATATAGCAATCAGCCCCAGCATTTT

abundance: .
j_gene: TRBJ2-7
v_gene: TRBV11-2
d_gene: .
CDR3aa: CASSLVAYYEQYF
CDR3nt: TGTGCCAGCAGCTTAGTGGCTTACTACGAGCAGTACTTC

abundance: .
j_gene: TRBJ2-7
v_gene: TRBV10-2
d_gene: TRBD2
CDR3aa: CASKTSGPYEQYF
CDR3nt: TGCGCCAGCAAGACTAGCGGCCCCTACGAGCAGTACTTC

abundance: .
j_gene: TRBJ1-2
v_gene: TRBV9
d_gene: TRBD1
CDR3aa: CASSEDRLSNYGYTF
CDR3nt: TGTGCCAGCAGCGAGGACAGGCTTTCTAACTATGGCTACACCTTC

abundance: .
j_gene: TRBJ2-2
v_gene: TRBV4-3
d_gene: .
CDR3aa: CASSQLPNTGELFF
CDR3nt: TGCGCCAGCAGCCAACTCCCGAACACCGGGGAGCTGTTTTTT

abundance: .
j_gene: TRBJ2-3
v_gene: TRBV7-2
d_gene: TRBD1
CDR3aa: CASTPGQGAYTQYF
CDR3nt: TGTGCCAGCACACCGGGACAGGGGGCTTATACGCAGTATTTT

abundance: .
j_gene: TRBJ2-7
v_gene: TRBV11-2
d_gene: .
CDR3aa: CASVSLRAYEQYF
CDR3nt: TGTGCCAGCGTAAGTCTCCGGGCCTACGAGCAGTACTTC

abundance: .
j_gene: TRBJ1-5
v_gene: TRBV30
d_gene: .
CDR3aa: CAWSIGGDQPQHF
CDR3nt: TGTGCCTGGAGTATAGGGGGGGATCAGCCCCAGCATTTT

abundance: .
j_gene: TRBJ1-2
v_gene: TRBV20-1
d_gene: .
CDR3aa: CSAGSGGYTF
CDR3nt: TGCAGTGCAGGGTCGGGGGGCTACACCTTC

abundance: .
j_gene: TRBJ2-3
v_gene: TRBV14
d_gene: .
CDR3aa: CASSPRVDTQYF
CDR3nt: TGTGCCAGCAGCCCGAGAGTGGATACGCAGTATTTT

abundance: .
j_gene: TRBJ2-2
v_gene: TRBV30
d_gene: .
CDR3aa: CAWSGVGELFF
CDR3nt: TGTGCCTGGAGTGGAGTCGGGGAGCTGTTTTTT

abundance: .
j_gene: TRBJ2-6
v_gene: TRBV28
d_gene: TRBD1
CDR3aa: CASSWDRNSGANVLTF
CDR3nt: TGTGCCAGCAGTTGGGACAGGAACTCTGGGGCCAACGTCCTGACTTTC

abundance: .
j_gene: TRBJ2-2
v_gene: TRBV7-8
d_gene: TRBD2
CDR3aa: CASRLYGTSGSSTGELFF
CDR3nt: TGTGCCAGCAGGCTATACGGGACTAGCGGTTCTAGCACCGGGGAGCTGTTTTTT

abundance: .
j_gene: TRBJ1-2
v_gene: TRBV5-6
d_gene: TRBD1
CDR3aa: CASSSGQTYGYTF
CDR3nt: TGTGCCAGCAGCTCGGGACAGACCTATGGCTACACCTTC

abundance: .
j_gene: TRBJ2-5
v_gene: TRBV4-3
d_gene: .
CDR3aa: CASSQDARGGETQYF
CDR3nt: TGCGCCAGCAGCCAAGATGCGCGGGGCGGGGAGACCCAGTACTTC

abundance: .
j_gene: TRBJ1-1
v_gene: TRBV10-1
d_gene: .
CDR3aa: CASSEQGSVTEAFF
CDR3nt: TGCGCCAGCAGTGAACAGGGATCGGTAACTGAAGCTTTCTTT

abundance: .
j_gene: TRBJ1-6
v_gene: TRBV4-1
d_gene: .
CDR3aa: CASSQEVGVRNSPLHF
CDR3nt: TGCGCCAGCAGCCAAGAGGTCGGGGTTAGAAATTCACCCCTCCACTTT

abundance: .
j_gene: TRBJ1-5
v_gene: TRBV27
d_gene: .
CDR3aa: CASGGAFPKNQPQHF
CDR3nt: TGTGCCAGCGGGGGGGCTTTCCCAAAAAATCAGCCCCAGCATTTT

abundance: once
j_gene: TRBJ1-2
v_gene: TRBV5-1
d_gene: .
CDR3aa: CASSPGGVYGYTF
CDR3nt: TGCGCCAGCAGCCCCGGGGGGGTATATGGCTACACCTTC

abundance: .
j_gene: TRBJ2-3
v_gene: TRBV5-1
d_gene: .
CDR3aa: CASSNGGITDTQYF
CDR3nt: TGCGCCAGCAGCAATGGAGGGATCACAGATACGCAGTATTTT

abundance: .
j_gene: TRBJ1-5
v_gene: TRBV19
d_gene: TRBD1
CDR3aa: CASSIEGTGGRQPQHF
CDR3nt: TGTGCCAGTAGTATAGAGGGGACAGGGGGCAGACAGCCCCAGCATTTT

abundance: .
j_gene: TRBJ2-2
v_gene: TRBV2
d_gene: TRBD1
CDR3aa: CASSESGTANTGELFF
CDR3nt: TGTGCCAGCAGTGAGTCTGGGACAGCGAACACCGGGGAGCTGTTTTTT

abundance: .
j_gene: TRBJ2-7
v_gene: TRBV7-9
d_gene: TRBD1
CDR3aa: CASSYNRGQQYF
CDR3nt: TGTGCCAGCAGTTATAACAGGGGTCAGCAGTACTTC

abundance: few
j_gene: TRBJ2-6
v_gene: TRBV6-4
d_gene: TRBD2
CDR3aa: CASSGTSGSGANVLTF
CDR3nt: TGTGCCAGCAGTGGGACTAGCGGGAGTGGGGCCAACGTCCTGACTTTC

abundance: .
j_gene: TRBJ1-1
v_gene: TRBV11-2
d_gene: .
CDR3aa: CASSSTGLMNTEAFF
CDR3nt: TGTGCCAGCAGCTCAACGGGACTCATGAACACTGAAGCTTTCTTT

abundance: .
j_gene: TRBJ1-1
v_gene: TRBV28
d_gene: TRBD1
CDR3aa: CASRPLGQGAAFF
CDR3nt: TGTGCCAGCAGACCTCTGGGACAGGGAGCAGCTTTCTTT

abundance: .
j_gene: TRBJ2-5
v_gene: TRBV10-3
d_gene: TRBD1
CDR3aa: CAISGDRGGAETQYF
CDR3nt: TGTGCCATCAGTGGGGACAGGGGTGGGGCAGAGACCCAGTACTTC

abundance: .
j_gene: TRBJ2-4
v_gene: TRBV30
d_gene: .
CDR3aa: CAWSLPGALAKNIQYF
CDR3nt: TGTGCCTGGAGTCTCCCAGGGGCCCTAGCCAAAAACATTCAGTACTTC

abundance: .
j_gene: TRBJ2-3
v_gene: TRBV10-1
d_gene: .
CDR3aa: CASSEALTADTQYF
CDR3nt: TGCGCCAGCAGTGAGGCCCTAACGGCAGATACGCAGTATTTT

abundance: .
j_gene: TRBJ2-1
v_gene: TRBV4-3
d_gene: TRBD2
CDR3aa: CASSQGGGSNNEQFF
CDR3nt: TGCGCCAGCAGCCAAGGCGGGGGTTCGAACAATGAGCAGTTCTTC

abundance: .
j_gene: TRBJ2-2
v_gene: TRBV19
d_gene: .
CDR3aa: CASTPKETVTGELFF
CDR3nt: TGTGCCAGTACCCCTAAGGAGACCGTTACCGGGGAGCTGTTTTTT

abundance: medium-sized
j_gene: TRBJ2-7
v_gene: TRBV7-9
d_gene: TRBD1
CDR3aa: CASSFPSTDRGSYEQYF
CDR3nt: TGTGCCAGCAGCTTTCCATCTACGGACAGGGGATCCTACGAGCAGTACTTC

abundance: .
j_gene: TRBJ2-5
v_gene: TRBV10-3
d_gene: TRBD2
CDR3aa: CAIAGGAGWGEETQYF
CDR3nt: TGTGCCATCGCGGGCGGAGCGGGGTGGGGAGAAGAGACCCAGTACTTC

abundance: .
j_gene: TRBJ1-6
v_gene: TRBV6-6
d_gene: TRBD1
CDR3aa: CASSLRQGDNSPLHF
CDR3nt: TGTGCCAGCAGCTTGAGACAGGGGGACAATTCACCCCTCCACTTT

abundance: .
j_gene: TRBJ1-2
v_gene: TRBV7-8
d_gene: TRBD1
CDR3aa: CASSLRQGADYGYTF
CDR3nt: TGTGCCAGCAGCTTAAGACAGGGGGCCGACTATGGCTACACCTTC

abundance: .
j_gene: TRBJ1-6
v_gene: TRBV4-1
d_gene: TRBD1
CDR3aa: CASSHLKGQGNSPLHF
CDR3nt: TGCGCCAGCAGCCACCTTAAGGGACAGGGGAATTCACCCCTCCACTTT